The count of the clone carrying this TCR beta chain is one. Per germline, CDR1 MNHEY and CDR2 SVGEGT. The CDR3 has 12 amino acids. V was shortened by 2 bases and J by 6 bases, with 4 bases between the two germline ends. This sample is part of a study of blood T cell repertoires in COVID-19. The wider study: Some COVID-19 samples were acute and others convalescent; all came from the United States, Italy and Spain. The cDNA or gDNA used as material had been derived from T cells, B-cell-depleted T cells, or PBMCs.

Original methodology: Cell counts per sample came from amplifying reference gene primers. The data were produced by immunoSEQ multiplex PCR, yet TCRdb's version contains in-frame clones alone and is incomplete. From that table come the V and J calls and clone size; the DNA was used to work out D and trimming. The data hold 93,000 or so clones, with more than 70% observed a single time. The source of this sequence is a woman over 75 in a cohort sampled during active COVID-19. The rearrangement joins TRBV6-2 or TRBV6-3 to TRBJ2-2; D ambiguous. The sequencing input was peripheral blood. The DNA for the CDR3 is TGTGCCAGCAGTTACGGGCCCGGGGAGCTGTTTTTT. This codes for CASSYGPGELFF.